Following are 28 T cell receptor beta chains from one sample sequenced in a study of T cells in placental villitis. Paper-wide results and their limitations: Villitis of unknown etiology placentae showed higher clonality than controls (median about 0.05 versus 0.006, p=0.0025), indicating clonal expansion.

The antigens of these receptors remain unknown. The immunoSEQ v4 bias-controlled multiplex PCR assay, performed blinded to group allocation, was used to amplify TCR-beta CDR3 regions from genomic DNA. TCRdb holds this immuneACCESS table with in-frame rearrangements only. Some clones are missing; in checked studies, unresolved V genes explain under half, and the rest has no known cause. The sample table holds just under 1,500 clones, of which around four fifths were seen once. The biggest ten clones account for roughly 8.5% of the sample. Material for sequencing was placental tissue containing maternal and fetal cells. These receptors were taken from a human patient with villitis of unknown etiology; the placental T cells may come from both mother and fetus.

This clone was seen only once. This chain uses TRBV9 with TRBJ2-1; D perhaps matches TRBD1 (5 bases). V lost 0 bases, J lost 10 bases, and 8 bases lay in between. Germline values: CDR1 SGDLS, CDR2 YYNGEE. This CDR3 contains 12 residues. The CDR3 nucleotides are TGTGCCAGCAGCGTAGATAGGGGCGAGCAGTTCTTC. Translated, it gives CASSVDRGEQFF.

The V call is TRBV6-5, the J call TRBJ2-3; D might be TRBD2 (5 bases). V was shortened by 6 bases and J by 2 bases, with 15 bases between the two germline ends. Germline assignment: CDR1 MNHEY and CDR2 SVGAGI. This CDR3 contains 15 residues. The CDR3 region is CASSAWSGATDTQYF. CDR3 nucleotide sequence: TGTGCCAGCAGCGCTTGGAGCGGCGCCACAGATACGCAGTATTTT.

With regard to this clone: This sample also contains other DNA sequences that code for the same CDR3. V and J are TRBV30 and TRBJ1-3; 11 nucleotides line up with TRBD1. This CDR3 has 14 residues. V was pared by 3 bases and J by 4 bases, with 2 bases of the junction left unmatched. CDR1 and CDR2 from the germline V gene are GTSNPN and SVGIG (reference sequence). The CDR3 is CAWRDRGPGNTIYF. As DNA, the CDR3 is TGTGCCTGGAGGGACAGGGGGCCCGGAAACACCATATATTTT. Using reference TRBV30 and TRBJ1-3 for the parts outside the CDR3, the full variable domain is SQTIHQWPATLVQPVGSPLSLECTVEGTSNPNLYWYRQAAGRGLQLLFYSVGIGQISSEVPQNLSASRPQDRQFILSSKKLLLSDSGFYLCAWRDRGPGNTIYFGEGSWLTVV.

J is TRBJ2-7 and V is TRBV4-1; 9 positions agree with TRBD1. The CDR3 is made up of 14 amino acids. CDR1 MGHRA and CDR2 YSYEKL come from the germline V gene. Trimming took 4 bases from V and 3 from J; bases not matched to a gene: 4. The CDR3 is CASSPGQGHYEQYV. The CDR3 coding sequence is TGCGCCAGCAGCCCCGGACAGGGGCACTACGAGCAGTACGTC.

The V gene is TRBV19, the J gene TRBJ1-6, with D tentatively TRBD1 (5 bases). Trimming took off 5 bases at V and 0 bases at J, with 11 bases between the two ends. The germline gives CDR1 LNHDA, CDR2 SQIVND (reference sequence). The CDR3 spans 16 residues. The CDR3 spells CASSENRFSYNSPLHF. CDR3 nucleotides: TGTGCCAGTAGTGAAAACAGGTTCTCCTATAATTCACCCCTCCACTTT. The full variable domain, in which reference TRBV19 and TRBJ1-6 provide the parts outside the CDR3, is DGGITQSPKYLFRKEGQNVTLSCEQNLNHDAMYWYRQDPGQGLRLIYYSQIVNDFQKGDIAEGYSVSREKKESFPLTVTSAQKNPTAFYLCASSENRFSYNSPLHFGNGTRLTVT.

This clone was detected a few times. The CDR3 loop is CASSPSTGGITGELFF. CDR3 nucleotides: TGTGCCAGCAGTCCCTCGACAGGGGGCATCACCGGGGAGCTGTTTTTT. The chain employs TRBV27 and TRBJ2-2; 10 nucleotides align to TRBD1. This CDR3 region has 16 residues. J was trimmed by 4 bases and V by 5 bases; bases with no gene match: 7. Germline V gene lookup returns CDR1 MNHEY and CDR2 SMNVEV (reference sequence).

The chain joins TRBV7-3 to TRBJ2-1, with 7 bases fitting TRBD2. Germline CDR1 SGHTA, CDR2 FQGTGA. This CDR3 has 14 amino acids. The V segment lost 5 bases and the J segment 3 bases; nucleotides outside the gene matches: 4. CDR3 bases: TGTGCCAGCAGCACCGGACTAGTCTACAATGAGCAGTTCTTC. Its protein is CASSTGLVYNEQFF.

J is TRBJ2-7 and V is TRBV30, with 9 bases fitting TRBD1. V dropped 0 bases and J dropped 4; count of bases not matched to a gene: 1. This CDR3 has 13 amino acids. CDR1 and CDR2 from the germline V gene are GTSNPN and SVGIG (reference sequence). The CDR3 loop reads CAWSVGQGYEQYF. In nucleotides, the CDR3 is TGTGCCTGGAGTGTTGGACAGGGGTACGAGCAGTACTTC.

DNA of the CDR3: TGTGCCAGCAGTGGCCGGGACGGCTCCTACGAGCAGTACTTC. Translated, it gives CASSGRDGSYEQYF. V and J are TRBV27 and TRBJ2-7; either TRBD1 or TRBD2 may supply D (5 bases each). V shed 5 bases and J shed 0 bases, with 11 bases lying between them. Looked up from germline, CDR1 is MNHEY and CDR2 is SMNVEV (reference sequence). The CDR3 extends over 14 amino acids.

This rearrangement joins TRBV28 to TRBJ1-5; D is ambiguous. This CDR3 comprises 14 residues. Germline V gene lookup returns CDR1 MDHEN and CDR2 SYDVKM. With 3 bases removed from V and 6 bases from J, the gap between germline ends came to 12 bases. CDR3 sequence reads: CASSFQVMSQPQHF. The CDR3 nucleotides read TGTGCCAGCAGTTTCCAGGTCATGAGTCAGCCCCAGCATTTT.

The V gene is TRBV2, the J gene TRBJ2-3, with 9 bases that match TRBD2. This CDR3 is built from 13 residues. CDR1 and CDR2 from the germline V gene are SNHLY and FYNNEI. The V and J ends lost 10 bases and 1 base, in that order; junction bases with no gene match: 3. The CDR3 DNA follows: TGTGCCACTGTAGCGGGGGGCACAGATACGCAGTATTTT. It yields the protein CATVAGGTDTQYF.

Worth noting for this clone: Mismatch with germline at one junction end may stem from a read error. The V and J genes are TRBV5-1 and TRBJ1-5; D gene ambiguous. The germline V gene has CDR1 SGHRS and CDR2 YFSETQ. The CDR3 runs 13 residues. In DNA form, the CDR3 reads TGCACCAGCAGCTTGGCAGAAAATCAGCCCCAGCATTTT. Translated: CTSSLAENQPQHF. The variable domain in full, completed from reference TRBV5-1 and TRBJ1-5, reads KAGVTQTPRYLIKTRGQQVTLSCSPISGHRSVSWYQQTPGQGLQFLFEYFSETQRNKGNFPGRFSGRQFSNSRSEMNVSTLELGDSALYLCTSSLAENQPQHFGDGTRLSIL.

V usage is TRBV19 and J usage is TRBJ1-2; the match to TRBD1 covers 9 bases. The CDR3 extends over 17 amino acids. Per the germline V gene, CDR1 is LNHDA and CDR2 is SQIVND (reference sequence). J lost 2 bases, V lost 0 bases, and 7 bases had no gene match. This CDR3 is CASSIDFGTGKNYGYTF. The CDR3 DNA sequence: TGTGCCAGTAGTATAGACTTCGGGACAGGGAAAAACTATGGCTACACCTTC.

This chain joins TRBV19 and TRBJ1-2; no firm D call. The CDR3 contains 10 residues. V gave up 7 bases and J gave up 8 bases, with 8 bases separating them. The germline CDR1 and CDR2 sequences are LNHDA and SQIVND (reference sequence). DNA for the CDR3: TGTGCCAGTAAAGGGAGCGGCTACACCTTC. Its translation: CASKGSGYTF.

The chain couples TRBV9 to TRBJ2-3; 10 nucleotides align to TRBD2. J was trimmed by 14 bases and V by 3 bases; bases with no gene match: 6. The germline CDR1 and CDR2 sequences are SGDLS and YYNGEE. The CDR3 loop spans 12 amino acids. The CDR3 nucleotides are TGTGCCAGCAGCGCGAGCGGGGGGGCCCCGTATTTT. It encodes CASSASGGAPYF.

The chain uses TRBV7-9 and TRBJ2-7; TRBD2 aligns across 10 bases. From germline, CDR1 is SEHNR and CDR2 FQNEAQ (reference sequence). V shed 5 bases and J 5 bases; nucleotides not matched to a gene: 9. CDR3 length: 15 amino acids. The chain's CDR3 is CASSPAGGERDEQYV. The CDR3 DNA is TGTGCCAGCAGCCCAGCGGGGGGGGAGAGGGACGAGCAGTACGTC.

The J gene is TRBJ1-1, the V gene TRBV3-1 (or the pseudogene TRBV3-2); D is unclear. This CDR3 contains 15 residues. V shed 0 bases and J shed 0 bases, with 8 bases lying between them. CDR1 and CDR2 from the germline V gene are LGHDT and YNNKEL (reference sequence). In DNA, the CDR3 is TGTGCCAGCAGCCAAGAACGTCTCATGAACACTGAAGCTTTCTTT. Its protein is CASSQERLMNTEAFF.

This clone was found a few times. The J gene is TRBJ1-1, the V gene TRBV2; no reliable D call. Trimming took 6 bases from V and 5 from J, leaving 10 bases between them. The germline gives CDR1 SNHLY, CDR2 FYNNEI. The CDR3 has 12 residues. The CDR3 DNA is TGTGCCAGCAGCGCCGCCTATACTGAAGCTTTCTTT. It yields the protein CASSAAYTEAFF.

This clone counts as large. The same CDR3 can be traced to other DNA sequences in this sample. The chain joins TRBV6-5 to TRBJ2-2; weak D call: TRBD2 (5 bases). CDR1 and CDR2 from the germline V gene are MNHEY and SVGAGI. CDR3 length: 15 amino acids. Trimming took 2 bases from V and 5 from J, leaving 12 bases between them. CDR3 bases: TGTGCCAGCAGTTACGACACCGCGGGTACCGGGGAGCTGTTTTTT. Protein product: CASSYDTAGTGELFF.

This clone was seen only a few times. The DNA of the CDR3 is TGTGCCAGCAGTTATCAACTATACACTGAAGCTTTCTTT. Its translation: CASSYQLYTEAFF. The chain recombines TRBV6-5 with TRBJ1-1; no definite D call. CDR3 length: 13 amino acids. The germline V gene encodes CDR1 MNHEY and CDR2 SVGAGI. Trimming cost V 3 bases and J 3 bases, with 8 bases left between them.

About this clone: The sample holds other DNA sequences that translate to the same CDR3. The chain carries TRBV12-3 or TRBV12-4 and TRBJ1-1; D is ambiguous. Deletions cut 1 base from V and 2 bases from J, with 5 bases between. CDR3 size: 13 residues. CDR3 region: CASSLGPNTEAFF. As DNA, the CDR3 is TGTGCCAGCAGTTTAGGGCCCAACACTGAAGCTTTCTTT.

The chain is built from TRBV5-1 and TRBJ1-5; 9 bases are shared with TRBD1. Germline V CDR1 and CDR2: SGHRS, YFSETQ. The CDR3 consists of 14 residues. J was trimmed by 7 bases and V by 2 bases; bases with no gene match: 4. The CDR3: CASSLTGGDQPQHF. Written as DNA, the CDR3 is TGCGCCAGCAGCTTAACAGGGGGCGACCAGCCCCAGCATTTT.

This chain links TRBV19 with TRBJ2-5; 9 bases align to TRBD1. Germline values: CDR1 LNHDA, CDR2 SQIVND (reference sequence). The CDR3 loop spans 16 amino acids. The trim removed 5 bases at V and 5 bases at J, leaving 12 bases unmatched. In DNA, the CDR3 is TGTGCCAGTAGTCCTGGAGGACAGGGGAAGCGGGAGACCCAGTACTTC. This sequence encodes CASSPGGQGKRETQYF.

The chain couples TRBV5-1 to TRBJ1-3; tentative D call: TRBD1 (5 bases). The germline V gene encodes CDR1 SGHRS and CDR2 YFSETQ. This CDR3 has 17 residues. V gave up 0 bases and J gave up 0 bases, with 13 bases separating them. CDR3 nucleotides: TGCGCCAGCAGCTTGGCCCCACAGGATTACTCTGGAAACACCATATATTTT. Translating it yields CASSLAPQDYSGNTIYF.

The V call is TRBV27, the J call TRBJ2-2, with D perhaps matching TRBD1 (5 bases). V lost 4 bases and J lost 7, with 19 bases in between. The CDR3 runs 16 residues. Germline V gene lookup returns CDR1 MNHEY and CDR2 SMNVEV (reference sequence). CDR3 in amino acids: CASSSPTQGQGGELFF. CDR3 coding DNA: TGTGCCAGCAGTTCCCCCACACAAGGGCAGGGCGGGGAGCTGTTTTTT.

The rearrangement joins TRBV2 to TRBJ2-2, with D maybe TRBD1 (5 bases). The CDR3 runs 14 residues. The V and J ends lost 5 bases and 0 bases respectively, with 7 bases between them. Germline lookup yields CDR1 SNHLY and CDR2 FYNNEI. This chain's CDR3 is CASSQGPNTGELFF. CDR3 nucleotides: TGTGCCAGCAGTCAGGGCCCGAACACCGGGGAGCTGTTTTTT.

The CDR3 sequence: CASSPTGVFSGANVLTF. DNA of the CDR3: TGTGCCAGCAGTCCGACAGGCGTATTCTCTGGGGCCAACGTCCTGACTTTC. This chain links TRBV27 with TRBJ2-6, with D possibly matching TRBD1 (6 bases). Germline assignment: CDR1 MNHEY and CDR2 SMNVEV (reference sequence). V lost 5 bases to trimming and J lost 0 bases, with 14 bases between them. The CDR3 sequence is 17 residues long.

This rearrangement joins TRBV5-6 to TRBJ1-2; D is unresolved. The V end lost 5 bases, the J end lost 4 bases, and 12 bases lay between the germline ends. The CDR3 has 13 amino acids. Germline CDR1 reads SGHDT; CDR2 reads YYEEEE. The CDR3 protein is CASRNMGIYGYTF. CDR3 DNA sequence: TGTGCCAGCAGGAACATGGGAATCTATGGCTACACCTTC. The whole variable domain, filled in from reference TRBV5-6 and TRBJ1-2, reads DAGVTQSPTHLIKTRGQQVTLRCSPKSGHDTVSWYQQALGQGPQFIFQYYEEEERQRGNFPDRFSGHQFPNYSSELNVNALLLGDSALYLCASRNMGIYGYTFGSGTRLTVV.